The 20 T cell receptor beta chains presented below share a single source sample, sequenced in a study of blood T cells in healthy people across ages. Combining a sample-barcoded 5' primer with a J-beta primer mix, a second PCR ran for roughly 7 to 11 cycles. MiXCR was run by TCRdb on the 5' RACE reads, yielding one entry per CDR3 protein. The sample holds roughly 900,000 distinct CDR3 sequences, roughly 26% seen once. The sequenced sample consisted of blood. The receptors originated from a woman older than 75 in good health.

The table lists this clonotype with many counts. The chain uses TRBV6-5 and TRBJ2-1; possibly TRBD2 for D (5 bases). The CDR3 has 14 residues. Germline CDR1 MNHEY, CDR2 SVGAGI. V dropped 0 bases and J dropped 8 bases, with 11 bases sitting between them. The CDR3 loop reads CASSYSQRAYEQFF. The DNA for the CDR3 is TGTGCCAGCAGTTACTCGCAGAGGGCGTATGAGCAGTTCTTC.

There are a few counts of this clonotype. V is TRBV10-1 and J is TRBJ2-1, with 8 bases lining up with TRBD2. Germline values: CDR1 WNHNN, CDR2 SYGVQD (reference sequence). With 2 bases clipped from V and 4 bases from J, the junction kept 4 bases outside the gene matches. The CDR3 covers 15 residues. The CDR3 nucleotides are TGCGCCAGCAGTGAGGGATCTAGCGGGTACAATGAGCAGTTCTTC. This encodes CASSEGSSGYNEQFF.

This clonotype came up many times. The DNA for the CDR3 is TGTGCCAGCAGCCTGGGACTAGCGGTCCCTAAGGAGCAGTACTTC. Protein product: CASSLGLAVPKEQYF. The chain couples TRBV7-2 to TRBJ2-7; 11 nucleotides line up with TRBD2. In germline, CDR1 is SGHTA, CDR2 FQGNSA. V shed 5 bases and J 7 bases; nucleotides not matched to a gene: 10. The CDR3 is 15 amino acids.

This clonotype was observed a handful of times. The chain recombines TRBV7-9 with TRBJ2-1; TRBD1 matches 8 bases. The CDR3 sequence is 14 residues long. The J segment lost 6 bases and the V segment lost 4 bases, leaving 5 bases of the junction unmatched. Per germline, CDR1 SEHNR and CDR2 FQNEAQ (reference sequence). Here the CDR3 DNA reads TGTGCCAGCAGCTGGCAGGGGGCACTCAATGAGCAGTTCTTC. It translates to CASSWQGALNEQFF. The complete variable domain, with remaining parts taken from reference TRBV7-9 and TRBJ2-1, reads DTGVSQNPRHKITKRGQNVTFRCDPISEHNRLYWYRQTLGQGPEFLTYFQNEAQLEKSRLLSDRFSAERPKGSFSTLEIQRTEQGDSAMYLCASSWQGALNEQFFGPGTRLTVL.

Details on this clonotype: Given a much more abundant clone one base away, this may be a read error. The V and J genes are TRBV6-2 or TRBV6-3 and TRBJ1-2, with no clear D. CDR3 length equals 14 residues. In germline, CDR1 is MNHEY, CDR2 SVGEGT. Trimming stripped 6 bases from V and 2 bases from J, with 13 bases between. CDR3 nucleotides: TGTGCCAGCAGCGGTGGTTGGCAGAACTATGGCTACACCTTC. Protein sequence: CASSGGWQNYGYTF.

As regards this clonotype: A much larger clone lies a single base off, so this may be a read error. The J gene is TRBJ1-6, the V gene TRBV12-3 or TRBV12-4; 7 nucleotides align to TRBD1. The CDR3 length is 14 residues. Here the CDR3 reads CASSSGQYNSPPHF. DNA for the CDR3: TGTGCCAGCAGTTCGGGACAGTATAATTCACCCCCCCACTTT.

On this clonotype: Being one base from a much bigger clone, this may be a read error. The chain is built from TRBV6-6 and TRBJ2-4; D ambiguous. The assigned J gene may be wrong: the sequence end matches TRBJ2-7 better. The germline V gene has CDR1 MNHNY and CDR2 SVGAGI (reference sequence). The CDR3 is made up of 16 amino acids. CDR3 coding DNA: TGTGCCAGCAGTTACTCGTCTAAGGCGACTCACTACGAGCAGTACTTC. As protein: CASSYSSKATHYEQYF.

This clonotype was counted ten times or more. The chain joins TRBV28 to TRBJ2-7; TRBD1 might be the D (6 bases). Germline V gives CDR1 MDHEN, CDR2 SYDVKM. The CDR3 is made up of 13 amino acids. Trimming removed 4 bases at V and 4 bases at J, with 11 bases between. The CDR3 region has the DNA TGTGCCAGCAGTTGGATCAGGGGTTACGAGCAGTACTTC. The encoded protein is CASSWIRGYEQYF.

In the case of this clonotype: A much larger clone lies one base from this, so it may be a read error. This sequence joins TRBV6-7 and TRBJ2-5; D is perhaps TRBD1 or TRBD2 (6 bases each). The last part of the DNA fits TRBJ2-1 better; the J call may be wrong. TRBV6-7 qualifies as an ORF whose function is uncertain. The CDR3 is 16 residues long. This CDR3 is CASSYSGGEEQETQFF. In nucleotides, the CDR3 is TGTGCCAGCAGTTACTCGGGGGGCGAGGAACAAGAGACCCAGTTCTTC.

The chain has TRBV7-2 and TRBJ2-3, with TRBD2 identical over 7 bases. V lost 6 bases, J lost 3 bases, and 6 bases stayed unmatched. Germline CDR1 is SGHTA and CDR2 is FQGNSA. The CDR3 loop spans 14 amino acids. The CDR3 reads CASRGGRGTDTQYF. CDR3 sequence (DNA): TGTGCCAGCAGGGGCGGGAGAGGGACAGATACGCAGTATTTT.

Regarding this clonotype: This clone may be a read error of a much larger clone one base away. The chain employs TRBV9 and TRBJ2-1; 7 bases fit TRBD2. Germline V gene lookup returns CDR1 SGDLS and CDR2 YYNGEE. The CDR3 has 15 amino acids. The CDR3 protein is CASSTRGTTNNKQFF. In DNA form, the CDR3 reads TGTGCCAGCAGCACGCGCGGGACTACAAACAATAAGCAGTTCTTC.

The V gene is TRBV27, the J gene TRBJ2-4; a possible D gene is TRBD2 (6 bases). Matching the DNA end better, TRBJ2-7 makes the J call doubtful. The CDR3 is made up of 13 amino acids. Germline assignment: CDR1 MNHEY and CDR2 SMNVEV (reference sequence). CDR3 in DNA: TGTGCCAGCAGTCCAAGAGGAGGGGACGAGCAGTACTTC. It translates to CASSPRGGDEQYF.

This clonotype was seen repeatedly, ten times or more. The chain uses TRBV5-1 and TRBJ2-3, with TRBD2 as a possible D gene (6 bases). The CDR3 covers 16 residues. CDR1 and CDR2 (germline): SGHRS, YFSETQ. The V gene lost 1 base and the J gene lost 2 bases, with 14 bases spanning the gap. CDR3 sequence (DNA): TGCGCCAGCAGCTTGACGGGACTTGGACTCACAGATACGCAGTATTTT. Translating gives CASSLTGLGLTDTQYF.

Only a few counts were recorded for this clonotype. This rearrangement joins TRBV19 to TRBJ1-5; D is unclear. CDR1 and CDR2 from the germline V gene are LNHDA and SQIVND (reference sequence). Trimming removed 8 bases at V and 2 bases at J, with 13 bases between. This CDR3 spans 14 amino acids. The CDR3 protein is CASAVAARNQPQHF. DNA for the CDR3: TGTGCCAGTGCAGTGGCAGCCCGCAATCAGCCCCAGCATTTT.

This clonotype appeared a few times. The chain has TRBV2 and TRBJ2-7; 9 bases agree with TRBD1. Germline V gene sequence: CDR1 SNHLY, CDR2 FYNNEI. The CDR3 runs to 16 residues. The J segment lost 7 bases and the V segment lost 6 bases, leaving 16 bases of the junction unmatched. The CDR3 DNA reads TGTGCCAGCAGAGGACTTACAGGGGGCGCCCACAATGAGCAGTACTTC. Translating it yields CASRGLTGGAHNEQYF.

CDR3 coding DNA: TGTGCCAGCAGCTTAGCTGGCAGGGCCGAGTACGAGCAGTACTTC. Protein: CASSLAGRAEYEQYF. The V call is TRBV11-2, the J call TRBJ2-7; D possibly corresponds to TRBD1 (5 bases). Trimming took off 1 base at V and 4 bases at J, with 14 bases between the two ends. Germline-derived CDR1 and CDR2 are SGHAT and FQNNGV. There are 15 residues in the CDR3. The variable domain in full, with the rest retrieved from reference TRBV11-2 and TRBJ2-7, is EAGVAQSPRYKIIEKRQSVAFWCNPISGHATLYWYQQILGQGPKLLIQFQNNGVVDDSQLPKDRFSAERLKGVDSTLKIQPAKLEDSAVYLCASSLAGRAEYEQYFGPGTRLTVT.

The rearrangement uses TRBV2 and TRBJ1-6; the D gene is possibly TRBD1 (6 bases). The CDR3 length is 16 residues. The germline CDR1 and CDR2 sequences are SNHLY and FYNNEI. V was shortened by 5 bases and J by 5 bases, with 16 bases between the two germline ends. The CDR3 sequence: CASSREGGRNNSPLHF. Here the CDR3 DNA reads TGTGCCAGCAGTCGGGAGGGGGGCCGGAATAATTCACCCCTCCACTTT. Drawing the rest from reference TRBV2 and TRBJ1-6, the complete variable domain is EPEVTQTPSHQVTQMGQEVILRCVPISNHLYFYWYRQILGQKVEFLVSFYNNEISEKSEIFDDQFSVERPDGSNFTLKIRSTKLEDSAMYFCASSREGGRNNSPLHFGNGTRLTVT.

A word on this clonotype: A much bigger clone sits one base away, suggesting this may be a read error. In DNA, the CDR3 is TGTGCCAGCACCGGGGGCGATGAGCAGTTCTTC. It encodes CASTGGDEQFF. V usage is TRBV3-1 and J usage is TRBJ2-1; D may be TRBD1 or TRBD2 (6 bases each). Between the trimmed V and J ends, which lost 7 bases and 8 bases, there was a span of 9 bases. Germline V gene lookup returns CDR1 LGHDT and CDR2 YNNKEL (reference sequence). CDR3 size: 11 residues.

The chain has TRBV3-1 and TRBJ1-1; the D gene is possibly TRBD1 (6 bases). Trimming left V 6 bases short and J 1 base short, with 12 bases between. There are 14 residues in the CDR3. Germline CDR1 and CDR2: LGHDT and YNNKEL (reference sequence). CDR3: CASRSGTQNTEAFF. The CDR3 DNA follows: TGTGCCAGCAGATCCGGGACACAGAACACTGAAGCTTTCTTT.

This clonotype showed up many times. This sequence joins TRBV19 and TRBJ2-7; D possibly uses TRBD1 or TRBD2 (6 bases each). The germline gives CDR1 LNHDA, CDR2 SQIVND (reference sequence). The ends were cut back, 5 bases at V and 3 bases at J, with 11 bases in the middle. This CDR3 is 13 amino acids long. CDR3 bases: TGTGCCAGTAGTCGGGGGCCCAACTACGAGCAGTACTTC. This gives the protein CASSRGPNYEQYF.